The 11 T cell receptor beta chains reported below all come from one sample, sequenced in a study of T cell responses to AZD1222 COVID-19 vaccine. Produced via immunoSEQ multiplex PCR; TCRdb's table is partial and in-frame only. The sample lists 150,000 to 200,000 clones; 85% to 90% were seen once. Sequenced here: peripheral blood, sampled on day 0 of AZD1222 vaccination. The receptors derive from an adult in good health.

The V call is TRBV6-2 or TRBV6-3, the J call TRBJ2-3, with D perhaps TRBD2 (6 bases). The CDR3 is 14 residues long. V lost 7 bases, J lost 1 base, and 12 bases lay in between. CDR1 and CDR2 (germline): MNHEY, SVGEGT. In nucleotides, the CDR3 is TGTGCCAGCATCCCCGGGGGTGGCACAGATACGCAGTATTTT. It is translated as CASIPGGGTDTQYF.

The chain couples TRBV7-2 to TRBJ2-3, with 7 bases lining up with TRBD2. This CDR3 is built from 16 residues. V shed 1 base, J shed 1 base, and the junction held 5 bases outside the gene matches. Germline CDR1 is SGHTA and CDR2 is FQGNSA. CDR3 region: CASSLVPGGGTDTQYF. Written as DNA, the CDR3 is TGTGCCAGCAGCTTAGTTCCTGGGGGGGGCACAGATACGCAGTATTTT.

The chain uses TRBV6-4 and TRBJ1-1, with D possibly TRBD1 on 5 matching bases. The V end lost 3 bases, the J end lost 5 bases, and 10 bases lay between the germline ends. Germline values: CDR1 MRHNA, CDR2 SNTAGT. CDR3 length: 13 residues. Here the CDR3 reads CASSEGPGTEAFF. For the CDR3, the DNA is TGTGCCAGCAGTGAGGGGCCTGGGACTGAAGCTTTCTTT.

In DNA, the CDR3 is TGTGCCAGCAGCAACCCGGGACAGGGGGTGAGGGAGACCCAGTACTTC. The encoded protein is CASSNPGQGVRETQYF. The chain uses TRBV28 and TRBJ2-5; 11 bases fit TRBD1. The CDR3 loop spans 16 amino acids. Unmatched junction bases numbered 11, after V lost 6 bases and J lost 5 bases. CDR1 is MDHEN and CDR2 is SYDVKM in the germline V gene.

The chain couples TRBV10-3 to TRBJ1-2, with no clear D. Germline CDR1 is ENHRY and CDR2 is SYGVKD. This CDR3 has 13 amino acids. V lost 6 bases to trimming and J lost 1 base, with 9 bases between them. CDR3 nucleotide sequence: TGTGCCATCAGATCAGATGTTAACTATGGCTACACCTTC. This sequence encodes CAIRSDVNYGYTF.

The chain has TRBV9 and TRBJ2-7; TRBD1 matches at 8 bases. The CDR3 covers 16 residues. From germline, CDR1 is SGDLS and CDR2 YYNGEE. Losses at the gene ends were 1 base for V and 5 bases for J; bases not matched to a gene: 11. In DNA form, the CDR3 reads TGTGCCAGCAGCGTACAGGGGGCGGTTACTCGGGACGAGCAGTACTTC. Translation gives CASSVQGAVTRDEQYF.

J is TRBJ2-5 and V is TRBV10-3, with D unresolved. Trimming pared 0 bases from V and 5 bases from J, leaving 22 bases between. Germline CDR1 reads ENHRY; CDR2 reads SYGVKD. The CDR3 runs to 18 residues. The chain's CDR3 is CAISESSGRVIPPETQYF. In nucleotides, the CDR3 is TGTGCCATCAGTGAGTCGAGTGGAAGAGTGATCCCCCCGGAGACCCAGTACTTC.

The CDR3 region is CASSNTGQNYEQYF. The CDR3 DNA reads TGTGCCAGCAGCAATACTGGACAGAACTACGAGCAGTACTTC. The chain links TRBV5-4 to TRBJ2-7; TRBD1 might be the D (6 bases). This CDR3 spans 14 amino acids. Per germline, CDR1 SGHNT and CDR2 YYREEE (reference sequence). Trimming took 4 bases from V and 3 from J, leaving 14 bases between them. Using reference TRBV5-4 and TRBJ2-7 for the parts outside the CDR3, the full variable domain is ETGVTQSPTHLIKTRGQQVTLRCSSQSGHNTVSWYQQALGQGPQFIFQYYREEENGRGNFPPRFSGLQFPNYSSELNVNALELDDSALYLCASSNTGQNYEQYFGPGTRLTVT.

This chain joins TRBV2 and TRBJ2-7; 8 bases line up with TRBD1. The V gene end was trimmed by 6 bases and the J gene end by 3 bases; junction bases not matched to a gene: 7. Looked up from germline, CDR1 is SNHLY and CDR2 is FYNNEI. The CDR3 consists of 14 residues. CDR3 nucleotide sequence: TGTGCCAGCAGGCCCGGACAGGGAAACTACGAGCAGTACTTC. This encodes CASRPGQGNYEQYF. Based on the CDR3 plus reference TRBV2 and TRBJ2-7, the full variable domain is EPEVTQTPSHQVTQMGQEVILRCVPISNHLYFYWYRQILGQKVEFLVSFYNNEISEKSEIFDDQFSVERPDGSNFTLKIRSTKLEDSAMYFCASRPGQGNYEQYFGPGTRLTVT.

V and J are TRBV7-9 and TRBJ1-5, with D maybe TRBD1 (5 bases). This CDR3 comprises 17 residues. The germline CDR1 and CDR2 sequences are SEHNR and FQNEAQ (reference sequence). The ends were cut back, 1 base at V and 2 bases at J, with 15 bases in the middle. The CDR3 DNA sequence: TGTGCCAGCAGCTTAGATTCCCATGGCAGGGGCAATCAGCCCCAGCATTTT. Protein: CASSLDSHGRGNQPQHF. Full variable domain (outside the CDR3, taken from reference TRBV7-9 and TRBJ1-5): DTGVSQNPRHKITKRGQNVTFRCDPISEHNRLYWYRQTLGQGPEFLTYFQNEAQLEKSRLLSDRFSAERPKGSFSTLEIQRTEQGDSAMYLCASSLDSHGRGNQPQHFGDGTRLSIL.

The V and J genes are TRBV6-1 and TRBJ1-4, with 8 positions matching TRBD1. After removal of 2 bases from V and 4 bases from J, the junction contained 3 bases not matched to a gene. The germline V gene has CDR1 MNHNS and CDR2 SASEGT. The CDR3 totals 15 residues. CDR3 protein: CASSELTGDNEKLFF. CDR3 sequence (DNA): TGTGCCAGCAGTGAATTGACAGGGGATAATGAAAAACTGTTTTTT.